The 18 T cell receptor beta chains reported below all come from one sample, sequenced in a study of T-cell memory formation after mild COVID-19 (dated by TCRdb to about 2021). The receptor library was made with 5' RACE. The listed sequencing device is Illumina NovaSeq 6000. TCRdb reanalyzed the raw reads on its own, using fastp at Q25 for trimming and MiXCR for clone calling, and kept in-frame beta chains. Each entry merges the rows of one CDR3 protein and shows their most common DNA and genes. The sample data list approximately 580,000 distinct CDR3 sequences, and around 21% of these were observed just once. Of the sample, about 12% is held by the ten largest clones. The source material was PBMCs or a T cell subset sorted from them (not recorded which). These receptors all come from an adult woman who had mild COVID-19 (a few samples of this study predate the infection). The sample titles of this study are shuffled in the database, so cell type and time point are left out; the donor was told from shared clones.

This clonotype was observed a handful of times. The chain combines TRBV30 with TRBJ2-3, with D possibly matching TRBD2 (6 bases). The germline V and J ends were trimmed by 0 bases and 2 bases, with 21 bases remaining between them. CDR1 and CDR2 (germline): GTSNPN, SVGIG (reference sequence). This CDR3 comprises 18 residues. The CDR3 sequence: CAWSVGGARAQITDTQYF. The CDR3 DNA is TGTGCCTGGAGTGTTGGAGGGGCGCGGGCCCAAATCACAGATACGCAGTATTTT.

The gene calls are TRBV7-2 and TRBJ2-7; 9 bases are shared with TRBD1. With 5 bases clipped from V and 0 bases from J, the junction kept 8 bases outside the gene matches. This CDR3 is built from 16 residues. Germline V gives CDR1 SGHTA, CDR2 FQGNSA. Written as DNA, the CDR3 is TGTGCCAGCAGCGAACGCTGGACAGGGGCCTCCTACGAGCAGTACTTC. Protein product: CASSERWTGASYEQYF.

This clonotype was seen more than once but under ten times. V and J are TRBV30 and TRBJ2-3, with 8 bases that match TRBD2. Germline-derived CDR1 and CDR2 are GTSNPN and SVGIG (reference sequence). There are 15 residues in the CDR3. J lost 6 bases, V lost 3 bases, and 11 bases had no gene match. The CDR3 sequence: CAWRARLAYADTQYF. The CDR3 coding sequence is TGTGCCTGGAGGGCGCGACTAGCGTACGCTGATACGCAGTATTTT.

V and J are TRBV24-1 and TRBJ1-1; D call uncertain. CDR1 and CDR2 (germline): KGHDR, SFDVKD. This CDR3 spans 12 amino acids. The V and J ends lost 0 bases and 9 bases respectively, with 7 bases between them. CDR3 in amino acids: CATSDLTEKAFF. CDR3 DNA: TGTGCCACCAGTGATTTGACAGAAAAAGCTTTCTTT.

There are a few counts of this clonotype. The V and J genes are TRBV25-1 and TRBJ2-3, with 12 nucleotides matching TRBD1. Germline CDR1 MGHDK, CDR2 SYGVNS. J gave up 0 bases and V 5 bases, and 12 bases lay outside the gene matches. CDR3 size: 19 residues. CDR3: CASSIRDRGRRDSTDTQYF. CDR3 nucleotide sequence: TGTGCCAGCAGTATAAGGGACAGGGGGCGTCGGGACAGCACAGATACGCAGTATTTT.

This clonotype has only a few counts. The chain carries TRBV7-9 and TRBJ1-1, with D tentatively TRBD1 (5 bases). V gave up 3 bases and J gave up 6 bases, with 17 bases separating them. The CDR3 consists of 15 residues. The germline V gene encodes CDR1 SEHNR and CDR2 FQNEAQ (reference sequence). CDR3 protein: CASSFEVGGFPEAFF. DNA of the CDR3: TGTGCCAGCAGCTTTGAGGTTGGGGGGTTCCCTGAAGCTTTCTTT.

This rearrangement joins TRBV4-1 to TRBJ2-1, with a tentative D call TRBD1 (6 bases). Germline-derived CDR1 and CDR2 are MGHRA and YSYEKL. The V and J ends lost 3 bases and 5 bases respectively, with 11 bases between them. The length of the CDR3 is 14 residues. CDR3 sequence reads: CASSQHGQNNEQFF. The CDR3 DNA reads as TGCGCCAGCAGCCAGCACGGACAGAACAATGAGCAGTTCTTC.

This chain links TRBV6-5 with TRBJ1-2; D unresolved. Germline V gene sequence: CDR1 MNHEY, CDR2 SVGAGI. V was clipped by 10 bases and J by 8 bases, with 26 bases between them. The CDR3 covers 15 residues. CDR3 protein: CATRRDSVSAWGYTF. As DNA, the CDR3 is TGTGCCACCCGGCGAGACTCCGTCTCGGCCTGGGGCTACACCTTC.

The chain uses TRBV7-2 and TRBJ2-5; 14 positions match TRBD2. Germline lookup yields CDR1 SGHTA and CDR2 FQGNSA. The trim removed 3 bases at V and 6 bases at J, leaving 6 bases unmatched. CDR3 length: 16 residues. The CDR3, as DNA: TGTGCCAGCAGCTTGGGACTAGCGGGAGACTCGAAGACCCAGTACTTC. Its translation: CASSLGLAGDSKTQYF. Full variable domain (rest looked up from reference TRBV7-2 and TRBJ2-5): GAGVSQSPSNKVTEKGKDVELRCDPISGHTALYWYRQSLGQGLEFLIYFQGNSAPDKSGLPSDRFSAERTGGSVSTLTIQRTQQEDSAVYLCASSLGLAGDSKTQYFGPGTRLLVL.

Points on this clonotype: An end of the junction differs from the germline gene, which may be a read error. This sequence joins TRBV29-1 and TRBJ1-1; no clear D gene. Per germline, CDR1 SQVTM and CDR2 ANQGSEA. The CDR3 contains 12 residues. The DNA for the CDR3 is TGCAGCGTTGGCGTTTTGAACACTGAAGATTTCTTT. This gives the protein CSVGVLNTEDFF.

V and J are TRBV10-3 and TRBJ1-2, with a weak D call TRBD1 (6 bases). Germline V gene lookup returns CDR1 ENHRY and CDR2 SYGVKD. The CDR3 is made up of 14 amino acids. V was shortened by 2 bases and J by 4 bases, with 11 bases between the two germline ends. As DNA, the CDR3 is TGTGCCATCAGTGAGGACCCAGGGGTCTATGGCTACACCTTC. Translating it yields CAISEDPGVYGYTF.

This rearrangement joins TRBV7-9 to TRBJ2-1; TRBD1 matches at 7 bases. Germline loops: CDR1 SEHNR, CDR2 FQNEAQ (reference sequence). J lost 6 bases, V lost 7 bases, and 9 bases had no gene match. The CDR3 has 14 residues. The CDR3 is CASTAGGPRNEQFF. CDR3 nucleotide sequence: TGTGCCAGCACCGCAGGGGGACCCCGCAATGAGCAGTTCTTC.

This rearrangement joins TRBV5-1 to TRBJ2-1, with 11 bases lining up with TRBD2. The germline V gene encodes CDR1 SGHRS and CDR2 YFSETQ. The trim removed 5 bases at V and 0 bases at J, leaving 7 bases unmatched. CDR3 size: 17 residues. The CDR3 loop is CASSSLAGVTSYNEQFF. For the CDR3, the DNA is TGCGCCAGCAGTTCACTAGCGGGAGTCACCTCCTACAATGAGCAGTTCTTC.

The CDR3 reads CASSFGIGGMGETQYF. The CDR3 DNA reads as TGCGCCAGCAGCTTCGGTATCGGGGGGATGGGGGAGACCCAGTACTTC. V usage is TRBV4-3 and J usage is TRBJ2-5, with 7 nucleotides matching TRBD2. Trimming cost V 5 bases and J 5 bases; bases outside gene matches: 14. This CDR3 comprises 16 residues. In germline, CDR1 is LGHNA, CDR2 YSLEER.

The J gene is TRBJ2-4, the V gene TRBV29-1; the D gene is possibly TRBD1 (5 bases). V dropped 4 bases and J dropped 3 bases, with 16 bases sitting between them. The CDR3 runs to 15 residues. Germline CDR1 and CDR2: SQVTM and ANQGSEA. CDR3 coding DNA: TGCAGCGTTGGTAACCTGGACAATATCAAAAACATTCAGTACTTC. The encoded protein is CSVGNLDNIKNIQYF.

The chain employs TRBV12-3 or TRBV12-4 and TRBJ2-7, with a tentative D call TRBD2 (5 bases). Trimming took 3 bases from V and 2 from J, leaving 14 bases between them. CDR3 length: 15 amino acids. CDR3 amino acids: CASSFYGSGTYEQYF. CDR3 DNA sequence: TGTGCCAGCAGTTTCTATGGGAGCGGTACCTACGAGCAGTACTTC.

The chain has TRBV20-1 and TRBJ2-1, with D perhaps assigned TRBD1 or TRBD2 (6 bases each). This CDR3 region has 15 residues. Trimming left V 0 bases short and J 5 bases short, with 14 bases between. The germline V gene has CDR1 DFQATT and CDR2 SNEGSKA (reference sequence). The DNA of the CDR3 is TGCAGTGCTAGAGATCTCCAGGGGAGGCACAATGAGCAGTTCTTC. Amino acids: CSARDLQGRHNEQFF.

The chain combines TRBV19 with TRBJ2-4; D not certain. CDR1 and CDR2 (germline): LNHDA, SQIVND (reference sequence). The CDR3 loop spans 15 amino acids. V dropped 5 bases and J dropped 9 bases, with 20 bases sitting between them. The CDR3 here is CASSPARKASGIQYF. CDR3 bases: TGTGCCAGTAGTCCGGCGCGGAAGGCCTCCGGCATTCAGTACTTC.